What follows are 23 T cell receptor beta chains derived from one specimen sequenced in a study of blood T cell repertoires in COVID-19. The table came from immunoSEQ multiplex PCR; TCRdb's copy has only in-frame clones and leaves some out. Counted here are tens of thousands of clones, around 85% occurring once; the ten biggest clones make up more than 15%. The material sequenced was peripheral blood. These receptors all come from a human donor in a cohort sampled during active COVID-19. The donor label of this sample is uncertain.

This chain connects TRBV6-5 to TRBJ2-3, with 15 nucleotides matching TRBD2. CDR3 length: 15 residues. After removal of 6 bases from V and 8 bases from J, the junction contained 6 bases not matched to a gene. Germline CDR1 and CDR2: MNHEY and SVGAGI. The CDR3 sequence is CASRHRTSGGGTQYF. In nucleotides, the CDR3 is TGTGCCAGCAGACATAGGACTAGCGGGGGGGGTACGCAGTATTTT.

This clone showed up just once. The chain employs TRBV10-3 and TRBJ2-5; 13 bases fit TRBD2. The CDR3 spans 19 residues. V was pared by 6 bases and J by 0 bases, with 13 bases of the junction left unmatched. In germline, CDR1 is ENHRY, CDR2 SYGVKD. The DNA for the CDR3 is TGTGCCATCAGCGCCACCGGGACTAGCGGGGTCCTAAACCAAGAGACCCAGTACTTC. It codes for CAISATGTSGVLNQETQYF.

This clone was counted between two and nine times. V is TRBV12-3 or TRBV12-4 and J is TRBJ1-2; perhaps TRBD1 as D (5 bases). V dropped 6 bases and J dropped 7 bases, with 12 bases sitting between them. The CDR3 runs to 12 residues. The CDR3 here is CASRGGGAGYTF. The CDR3 nucleotides are TGTGCCAGCAGGGGCGGAGGGGCTGGCTACACCTTC.

A few counts support this clone. Written as DNA, the CDR3 is TGCGCCAGCAGCCAAGAAGGGGGCTACTCTGGAAACACCATATATTTT. Protein sequence: CASSQEGGYSGNTIYF. V is TRBV4-1 and J is TRBJ1-3, with 7 nucleotides matching TRBD1. CDR1 MGHRA and CDR2 YSYEKL come from the germline V gene. The CDR3 runs 16 residues. V dropped 0 bases and J dropped 0; count of bases not matched to a gene: 2.

V is TRBV21-1 and J is TRBJ2-1; the table assigns TRBD2, which was not confirmed against the DNA. TRBV21-1 counts as a pseudogene. CDR3 length: 14 residues. The CDR3 coding sequence is TGTGCCAGCAGCAAAGGGAAAGAGCGAGGTGAGCAGTTCTTC. It translates to CASSKGKERGEQFF.

V usage is TRBV18 and J usage is TRBJ1-4, with TRBD1 matching over 8 bases. Germline V lookup: CDR1 KGHSH, CDR2 LQKENI. Trimming took 3 bases from V and 7 from J; bases not matched to a gene: 13. The CDR3 consists of 17 residues. The CDR3 coding sequence is TGTGCCAGCTCACCGGACAGGGCCTCCCTATCTGGTGAAAAACTGTTTTTT. As protein: CASSPDRASLSGEKLFF.

V usage is TRBV6-1 and J usage is TRBJ2-4, with TRBD1 identical over 7 bases. J gave up 1 base and V 3 bases, and 6 bases lay outside the gene matches. CDR3 length: 16 amino acids. CDR1 is MNHNS and CDR2 is SASEGT in the germline V gene. The CDR3 sequence is CASSDEGARAKNIQYF. CDR3 nucleotides: TGTGCCAGCAGTGATGAGGGGGCGCGTGCCAAAAACATTCAGTACTTC.

The chain couples TRBV4-1 to TRBJ2-1, with 7 bases that match TRBD1. This CDR3 comprises 15 residues. Germline assignment: CDR1 MGHRA and CDR2 YSYEKL. The V segment lost 1 base and the J segment 3 bases; nucleotides outside the gene matches: 3. CDR3 DNA sequence: TGCGCCAGCAGCCAAGCCAGGGGGAACTACAATGAGCAGTTCTTC. It translates to CASSQARGNYNEQFF.

The rearrangement uses TRBV3-1 (or the pseudogene TRBV3-2) and TRBJ1-1; D is possibly TRBD1 (5 bases). Germline assignment: CDR1 LGHDT and CDR2 YNNKEL (reference sequence). V lost 4 bases and J lost 4, with 16 bases in between. The CDR3 sequence is 15 residues long. As DNA, the CDR3 is TGTGCCAGCAGCCGACTAGGGGTGGGTGGCACTGAAGCTTTCTTT. Translating it yields CASSRLGVGGTEAFF.

The CDR3 reads CASSNSGGGETQYF. The CDR3 coding sequence is TGTGCCAGCAGCAACTCCGGCGGCGGGGAGACCCAGTACTTC. The J gene is TRBJ2-5, the V gene TRBV7-9; TRBD2 is a possible D gene (5 bases). Trimming removed 5 bases at V and 5 bases at J, with 15 bases between. The CDR3 totals 14 residues. The germline CDR1 and CDR2 sequences are SEHNR and FQNEAQ (reference sequence). The full variable domain, its missing parts supplied by reference TRBV7-9 and TRBJ2-5, is DTGVSQNPRHKITKRGQNVTFRCDPISEHNRLYWYRQTLGQGPEFLTYFQNEAQLEKSRLLSDRFSAERPKGSFSTLEIQRTEQGDSAMYLCASSNSGGGETQYFGPGTRLLVL.

The chain carries TRBV12-3 or TRBV12-4 and TRBJ1-4, with D unclear. Trimming left V 6 bases short and J 6 bases short, with 11 bases between. This CDR3 has 13 amino acids. CDR3 sequence (DNA): TGTGCCAGCAGGAGATCCAAGCATGAAAAACTGTTTTTT. Protein product: CASRRSKHEKLFF.

This clone has just one count. The chain has TRBV9 and TRBJ2-2, with a weak D call TRBD1 (6 bases). CDR1 and CDR2 from the germline V gene are SGDLS and YYNGEE. V lost 3 bases to trimming and J lost 7 bases, with 16 bases between them. This CDR3 has 15 residues. CDR3 protein: CASSDGTTNGGELFF. The DNA of the CDR3 is TGTGCCAGCAGCGACGGGACAACAAACGGCGGGGAGCTGTTTTTT.

The J gene is TRBJ2-1, the V gene TRBV5-1; 8 bases agree with TRBD2. CDR3 length equals 14 residues. Germline loops: CDR1 SGHRS, CDR2 YFSETQ. With 7 bases clipped from V and 0 bases from J, the junction kept 3 bases outside the gene matches. The CDR3 here is CASGGGSSYNEQFF. For the CDR3, the DNA is TGCGCCAGCGGCGGGGGGTCCTCCTACAATGAGCAGTTCTTC.

J is TRBJ2-5 and V is TRBV5-4, with TRBD2 identical over 9 bases. The length of the CDR3 is 18 residues. Germline loops: CDR1 SGHNT, CDR2 YYREEE (reference sequence). The ends lost 2 bases at V and 4 bases at J; junction bases unmatched: 15. The CDR3 spells CASSLPPGRGGAGETQYF. In DNA, the CDR3 is TGTGCCAGCAGCTTACCCCCGGGGCGCGGGGGGGCTGGAGAGACCCAGTACTTC.

The CDR3, as DNA: TGTGCCAGCAGCCCCGACAGGAGGTCCTATGGCTACACCTTC. Amino acid sequence: CASSPDRRSYGYTF. J is TRBJ1-2 and V is TRBV7-2, with a weak D call TRBD1 (6 bases). From germline, CDR1 is SGHTA and CDR2 FQGNSA. The CDR3 loop spans 14 amino acids. V was pared by 5 bases and J by 4 bases, with 14 bases between.

The chain employs TRBV28 and TRBJ1-2, with a weak D call TRBD1 (5 bases). The V gene's germline CDR1 is MDHEN and CDR2 SYDVKM. The CDR3 runs to 13 residues. Trimming took 6 bases from V and 4 from J, leaving 12 bases between them. Here the CDR3 DNA reads TGTGCCAGCAGCCCCGGCGGGGGCTATGGCTACACCTTC. Amino acids: CASSPGGGYGYTF.

This clone was detected a few times. The V and J genes are TRBV6-2 or TRBV6-3 and TRBJ2-1; 9 bases agree with TRBD2. The germline gives CDR1 MNHEY, CDR2 SVGEGT. The V segment lost 3 bases and the J segment 0 bases; nucleotides outside the gene matches: 15. This CDR3 region has 20 residues. The chain's CDR3 is CASSYNRERGAFSSYNEQFF. The CDR3 bases are TGTGCCAGCAGTTATAATAGGGAGCGGGGGGCCTTTAGCTCCTACAATGAGCAGTTCTTC.

V usage is TRBV7-9 and J usage is TRBJ2-1, with 8 bases fitting TRBD1. There are 15 residues in the CDR3. Looked up from germline, CDR1 is SEHNR and CDR2 is FQNEAQ (reference sequence). The J segment lost 5 bases and the V segment lost 5 bases, leaving 8 bases of the junction unmatched. The CDR3 sequence: CASSRGQGPNNEQFF. The CDR3 DNA reads TGTGCCAGCAGCCGCGGACAGGGCCCCAACAATGAGCAGTTCTTC.

The genes are TRBV5-4 and TRBJ2-1; 9 bases line up with TRBD2. From germline, CDR1 is SGHNT and CDR2 YYREEE (reference sequence). CDR3 length: 12 amino acids. J gave up 15 bases and V 4 bases, and 8 bases lay outside the gene matches. CDR3 nucleotide sequence: TGTGCCAGCAGCGCACCGGGACTAGCCGCGTTCTTC. Translated: CASSAPGLAAFF.

The chain combines TRBV9 with TRBJ2-5; D uncertain. Deletions cut 0 bases from V and 5 bases from J, with 14 bases between. CDR1 is SGDLS and CDR2 is YYNGEE in the germline V gene. The length of the CDR3 is 15 residues. In DNA form, the CDR3 reads TGTGCCAGCAGCGTAGGCCCAGGCCCTGCGGAGACCCAGTACTTC. It codes for CASSVGPGPAETQYF.

The count of this clone is one. The V gene is TRBV19, the J gene TRBJ2-7, with 8 bases lining up with TRBD2. V lost 6 bases, J lost 3 bases, and 4 bases stayed unmatched. This CDR3 is built from 13 residues. CDR1 is LNHDA and CDR2 is SQIVND in the germline V gene (reference sequence). DNA of the CDR3: TGTGCCAGTAGCGGGGGGGGATACTACGAGCAGTACTTC. Its translation is CASSGGGYYEQYF.

The chain recombines TRBV28 with TRBJ1-3; the D gene is possibly TRBD1 (6 bases). Trimming left V 6 bases short and J 3 bases short, with 15 bases between. Germline loops: CDR1 MDHEN, CDR2 SYDVKM. The CDR3 runs to 15 residues. The CDR3 spells CASRLDRLLGNTIYF. In DNA form, the CDR3 reads TGTGCCAGCAGACTTGACAGGCTCCTTGGAAACACCATATATTTT.

The chain combines TRBV7-6 with TRBJ1-1, with 8 bases identical to TRBD1. CDR1 and CDR2 (germline): SGHVS, FNYEAQ. Trimming at V came to 4 bases and at J to 4 bases, leaving 8 bases not matched to a gene. CDR3 size: 15 residues. The CDR3 DNA reads TGTGCCAGCAGCTCCCAACAGGGGGGTCTCACTGAAGCTTTCTTT. Protein: CASSSQQGGLTEAFF.